Listed below are T cell receptor beta chains from one sample, sequenced in a study of T cell responses to AZD1222 COVID-19 vaccine. Sequencing was performed with immunoSEQ multiplex PCR; in TCRdb, only in-frame clones are kept and a portion is missing. Here the sample spans about 120,000 clones, about nine tenths being singletons. Sequences were derived from peripheral blood, sampled on day 0 of AZD1222 vaccination. Source of these receptors: an adult in good health. Each CDR3 is given with its conserved first and last residue. D genes are given only for firm matches. Not every row has a clone size; where given, it reads once, few, many or a size class.

TRBV28	TRBJ1-5	NA	NA	CASSFSTGQPQHF	TGTGCCAGCAGTTTCTCGACAGGTCAGCCCCAGCATTTT
TRBV27	TRBJ1-5	NA	NA	CASSLKSPGLLSNQPQHF	TGTGCCAGCAGTTTAAAGAGTCCCGGGTTACTGAGCAATCAGCCCCAGCATTTT
TRBV28	TRBJ2-7	NA	TRBD1	CASVSAGTGGYEQYF	TGTGCCAGCGTTTCCGCCGGGACAGGGGGCTACGAGCAGTACTTC
TRBV27	TRBJ1-5	NA	NA	CASRPQGRNQPQHF	TGTGCCAGCAGGCCACAGGGCCGCAATCAGCCCCAGCATTTT
TRBV6-1	TRBJ1-3	NA	TRBD1	CASSEARDREGDTIYF	TGTGCCAGCAGTGAAGCCCGGGACAGGGAGGGAGACACCATATATTTT
TRBV28	TRBJ1-6	NA	TRBD1	CASRPGQKNSPLHF	TGTGCCAGCAGGCCGGGACAGAAGAATTCACCCCTCCACTTT
TRBV7-2	TRBJ2-1	NA	NA	CASSLARVASWSAAEQFF	TGTGCCAGCAGCTTAGCGCGCGTTGCTAGCTGGTCTGCGGCTGAGCAGTTCTTC
TRBV7-9	TRBJ1-2	NA	TRBD1	CASSRTGGYTF	TGTGCCAGCAGCCGGACAGGTGGCTACACCTTC
TRBV3-1/TRBV3-2	TRBJ2-1	NA	TRBD1	CASSQGTGGYEQFF	TGTGCCAGCAGCCAAGGGACAGGGGGCTATGAGCAGTTCTTC
TRBV7-8	TRBJ1-5	NA	TRBD1	CASSRGQSAYQPQHF	TGTGCCAGCAGCCGGGGACAGAGCGCTTATCAGCCCCAGCATTTT
TRBV6-5	TRBJ2-3	NA	NA	CASSLLGVDTQYF	TGTGCCAGCAGCTTACTAGGAGTGGATACGCAGTATTTT
TRBV19	TRBJ2-1	NA	TRBD2	CASSTGTSGRATYNEQFF	TGTGCCAGTAGTACGGGGACTAGCGGGAGGGCCACCTACAATGAGCAGTTCTTC
TRBV27	TRBJ1-1	NA	NA	CARLGSRNTEAFF	TGTGCCAGGTTAGGTTCCAGGAACACTGAAGCTTTCTTT
TRBV6-5	TRBJ2-5	NA	NA	CASSYNVGGGETQYF	TGTGCCAGCAGTTACAACGTCGGCGGCGGGGAGACCCAGTACTTC
TRBV30	TRBJ1-6	NA	NA	CAWSTRIGSSPLHF	TGTGCCTGGAGTACCCGAATAGGAAGTTCACCCCTCCACTTT
TRBV2	TRBJ2-3	NA	TRBD1	CASSLDSDRAHNPYTDTQYF	TGTGCCAGCAGCCTCGACTCGGACAGGGCCCATAACCCCTACACAGATACGCAGTATTTT
TRBV27	TRBJ1-2	NA	NA	CASSPRGGWANYGYTF	TGTGCCAGCAGTCCCCGGGGGGGGTGGGCTAACTATGGCTACACCTTC
TRBV5-1	TRBJ1-1	NA	TRBD1	CASSLGPSGTVNTEAFF	TGCGCCAGCAGCTTGGGGCCATCCGGGACAGTGAACACTGAAGCTTTCTTT
TRBV10-3	TRBJ2-7	NA	TRBD1	CAISDQQGASEQYF	TGTGCCATCAGTGATCAACAGGGGGCCTCCGAGCAGTACTTC
TRBV5-1	TRBJ2-1	NA	TRBD1	CASSTGQGALNEQFF	TGCGCCAGCAGCACCGGACAGGGGGCATTGAATGAGCAGTTCTTC
TRBV28	TRBJ1-6	NA	TRBD1	CASSLGDRGPNNSPLHF	TGTGCCAGCAGTTTAGGGGACAGGGGTCCGAATAATTCACCCCTCCACTTT
TRBV2	TRBJ1-4	NA	NA	CASSPGSTGEKLFF	TGTGCCAGCAGTCCCGGGAGCACGGGGGAAAAACTGTTTTTT
TRBV6-5	TRBJ2-7	NA	TRBD1	CASTPGGQVGMEQYF	TGTGCCAGCACCCCCGGAGGACAGGTCGGTATGGAGCAGTACTTC
TRBV2	TRBJ2-7	NA	NA	CASRLRGVGDYEQYF	TGTGCCAGCAGACTCCGAGGGGTGGGCGATTACGAGCAGTACTTC
TRBV5-1	TRBJ1-4	NA	TRBD1	CASSTGQGGFEKLFF	TGCGCCAGCAGCACGGGACAGGGAGGTTTCGAAAAACTGTTTTTT
TRBV23-1	TRBJ1-1	NA	NA	CATWTEMNTEAFF	TGCGCCACCTGGACGGAAATGAACACTGAAGCTTTCTTT
TRBV19	TRBJ1-3	NA	NA	CASSIDSSGNTIYF	TGTGCCAGTAGTATTGACAGCTCTGGAAACACCATATATTTT
TRBV27	TRBJ1-2	NA	TRBD1	CASSLSGRGRGVYGYTF	TGTGCCAGCAGTTTATCTGGCAGGGGGCGTGGTGTCTATGGCTACACCTTC
TRBV3-1/TRBV3-2	TRBJ1-1	NA	NA	CASSQDWARGVSAFF	TGTGCCAGCAGCCAAGATTGGGCCAGGGGCGTCTCCGCTTTCTTT
TRBV21-1	TRBJ2-7	NA	NA	CASSNLPYEQYF	TGTGCCAGCAGCAACCTACCATACGAGCAGTACTTC
TRBV28	TRBJ1-3	once	TRBD1	CASSFIGTGVGNTIYF	TGTGCCAGCAGTTTCATAGGGACAGGGGTTGGAAACACCATATATTTT
TRBV6-5	TRBJ2-1	once	TRBD2	CASSYRRESYNEQFF	TGTGCCAGCAGTTACCGGCGGGAGTCCTACAATGAGCAGTTCTTC
TRBV15	TRBJ2-5	NA	TRBD1	CATSSKGGGETQYF	TGTGCCACCAGCTCTAAAGGGGGCGGGGAGACCCAGTACTTC
TRBV6-5	TRBJ1-2	NA	NA	CASSYGSENYGYTF	TGTGCCAGCAGTTACGGATCGGAAAACTATGGCTACACCTTC
TRBV5-1	TRBJ2-5	NA	NA	CASSSQGRPGTETQYF	TGCGCCAGCAGCTCACAGGGACGCCCTGGGACGGAGACCCAGTACTTC
TRBV7-6	TRBJ2-3	NA	NA	CASSSRASTQYF	TGTGCCAGCAGCTCAAGGGCCAGTACGCAGTATTTT
TRBV7-8	TRBJ2-2	once	TRBD1	CASGSQGAPTGELFF	TGTGCCAGCGGCTCACAGGGGGCGCCAACCGGGGAGCTGTTTTTT
TRBV28	TRBJ2-7	NA	NA	CASTTGSYEQYF	TGTGCCAGCACTACCGGGAGCTACGAGCAGTACTTC
TRBV7-2	TRBJ1-6	NA	NA	CASSFRGEGYNSPLHF	TGTGCCAGCAGCTTCAGGGGCGAGGGTTATAATTCACCCCTCCACTTT
TRBV7-2	TRBJ1-4	NA	NA	CASSQRAGWNEKLFF	TGTGCCAGCAGCCAAAGGGCAGGGTGGAATGAAAAACTGTTTTTT
TRBV5-1	TRBJ2-1	once	TRBD2	CASSLWYAGGPRNEQFF	TGCGCCAGCAGCTTGTGGTACGCGGGGGGGCCTAGGAATGAGCAGTTCTTC
TRBV28	TRBJ1-1	NA	TRBD1	CASRRTGLNTEAFF	TGTGCCAGCAGGAGGACAGGGCTGAACACTGAAGCTTTCTTT
TRBV11-3	TRBJ2-7	NA	NA	CASSPASGYTYEQYF	TGTGCCAGCAGCCCTGCGTCGGGATATACCTACGAGCAGTACTTC
TRBV6-5	TRBJ1-6	NA	NA	CASSPGLNSPLHF	TGTGCCAGCAGTCCCGGACTGAATTCACCCCTCCACTTT
TRBV6-2/TRBV6-3	TRBJ1-2	NA	NA	CASSSLGRIYGYTF	TGTGCCAGCAGTTCCCTGGGACGGATCTATGGCTACACCTTC
TRBV28	TRBJ1-2	NA	TRBD1	CASSPPGDRPYGYTF	TGTGCCAGCAGTCCCCCTGGGGACAGGCCTTATGGCTACACCTTC
TRBV28	TRBJ2-7	NA	NA	CASSSLNEALKRPSYEQYF	TGTGCCAGCAGTTCTCTTAACGAGGCTCTTAAGCGGCCGTCGTACGAGCAGTACTTC
TRBV28	TRBJ1-2	NA	NA	CASSSPRRANYGYTF	TGTGCCAGCAGTTCCCCGAGGAGGGCCAACTATGGCTACACCTTC
TRBV27	TRBJ1-1	once	NA	CASSFRGNTEAFF	TGTGCCAGCAGTTTTCGAGGGAACACTGAAGCTTTCTTT
TRBV15	TRBJ1-4	NA	NA	CATSKGNNEKLFF	TGTGCCACCAGCAAAGGAAATAATGAAAAACTGTTTTTT
TRBV4-1	TRBJ2-7	NA	NA	CASSQDNLGYEQYF	TGCGCCAGCAGCCAAGATAATCTAGGCTACGAGCAGTACTTC
TRBV18	TRBJ2-5	NA	NA	CASSPPSDSGETQYF	TGTGCCAGCTCACCACCTTCAGACAGCGGGGAGACCCAGTACTTC
TRBV6-5	TRBJ2-5	NA	TRBD2	CASSSPLGRAETQYF	TGTGCCAGCAGTTCCCCCCTCGGGAGGGCAGAGACCCAGTACTTC
TRBV18	TRBJ2-1	NA	NA	CASSPPGSSYNEQFF	TGTGCCAGCTCACCACCAGGGAGCTCCTACAATGAGCAGTTCTTC
TRBV9	TRBJ2-2	NA	TRBD2	CASSRRTSGSGGELFF	TGTGCCAGCAGCCGGCGGACTAGCGGGAGTGGCGGGGAGCTGTTTTTT
TRBV7-9	TRBJ2-5	NA	NA	CASSHALEYQETQYF	TGTGCCAGCAGCCACGCCTTGGAGTACCAAGAGACCCAGTACTTC
TRBV7-9	TRBJ1-2	NA	NA	CASSEGRDYGYTF	TGTGCCAGCAGCGAAGGACGGGACTATGGCTACACCTTC
TRBV3-1/TRBV3-2	TRBJ1-4	once	NA	CASSQPAGGRKLFF	TGTGCCAGCAGCCAGCCAGCAGGAGGGAGAAAACTGTTTTTT
TRBV23-1	TRBJ2-1	NA	NA	CASSRVSGFPSYNEQFF	TGCGCCAGCAGTCGGGTAAGCGGGTTCCCCTCCTACAATGAGCAGTTCTTC
TRBV18	TRBJ1-5	once	NA	CASLGQKYQPQHF	TGTGCCAGTTTAGGACAGAAATATCAGCCCCAGCATTTT